Below are 18 T cell receptor beta chains sequenced from a single sample in a study of CXCR3-negative and CXCR3-positive naive CD8 T cells. The authors prepared UMI-labeled TRB cDNA libraries by 5' RACE. TCRdb reprocessed the 5' RACE reads and stores each CDR3 protein as one record, lacking DNA. This sample carries about 39,000 distinct CDR3 sequences, with around 1.4% going to the ten biggest clones. The sequenced sample consisted of naive CXCR3- CD8+ T cells from blood. Subset defined: CD45RO-CCR7+CD27+CD95- naive CD8+ T cells lacking CXCR3 (TNR3-). All receptors come from a human donor in good health. Some clones in this sample may be carry-over from other donors' samples.

The chain joins TRBV4-3 to TRBJ1-1; checking the TCRdb D call of TRBD1 is not possible without DNA. The CDR3 runs 17 residues. Germline values: CDR1 LGHNA, CDR2 YSLEER. CDR3 protein: CASSQRSFGGKNTEAFF.

The rearrangement joins TRBV6-6 to TRBJ2-2; TCRdb calls TRBD1, which cannot be checked without DNA. Germline V gene lookup returns CDR1 MNHNY and CDR2 SVGAGI (reference sequence). CDR3 length: 13 amino acids. CDR3 loop: CASESGAVGELFF.

The chain uses TRBV5-1 and TRBJ2-3; TCRdb selects TRBD1, and the lack of DNA leaves this call unchecked. The CDR3 extends over 14 amino acids. Germline CDR1 is SGHRS and CDR2 is YFSETQ. The CDR3 spells CAGSDGQRTDTQYF.

This chain connects TRBV6-5 to TRBJ1-1; TCRdb picks TRBD1, but there is no DNA to check that call. The CDR3 extends over 16 amino acids. Germline V gene sequence: CDR1 MNHEY, CDR2 SVGAGI. CDR3 residues: CASSYGESGGNTEAFF.

The chain employs TRBV20-1 and TRBJ2-1; the D call from TCRdb, TRBD2, cannot be confirmed without DNA. The CDR3 loop spans 13 amino acids. Germline V gene data show CDR1 as DFQATT and CDR2 as SNEGSKA (reference sequence). CDR3 amino acids: CSAGAIYGNEQFF.

The chain recombines TRBV20-1 with TRBJ1-2. Germline CDR1 reads DFQATT; CDR2 reads SNEGSKA (reference sequence). This CDR3 region has 15 residues. CDR3 residues: CSARHDRELLYGYTF.

Here the CDR3 reads CATRTGGTYEQYF. The chain uses TRBV6-5 and TRBJ2-7; TCRdb names TRBD1, which stays unverified in the absence of DNA. The CDR3 is 13 residues long. CDR1 is MNHEY, CDR2 SVGAGI, per germline.

This rearrangement joins TRBV12-3 or TRBV12-4 to TRBJ2-1; lacking DNA, the TRBD2 call made by TCRdb goes unchecked. The CDR3 loop spans 19 amino acids. The CDR3 sequence is CASSSMTEFGGPRHNEQFF.

This chain uses TRBV9 with TRBJ2-7; TCRdb reports TRBD2, a call that lacks DNA to check it against. Germline CDR1 reads SGDLS; CDR2 reads YYNGEE. This CDR3 is 16 amino acids long. The CDR3 here is CASSPEGIAGVFEQYF.

The chain carries TRBV6-5 and TRBJ2-5; checking the TCRdb D call of TRBD2 is not possible without DNA. This CDR3 has 14 amino acids. Germline loops: CDR1 MNHEY, CDR2 SVGAGI. This CDR3 is CASSRSARWETQYF.

This sequence joins TRBV14 and TRBJ2-7; without DNA, the TCRdb call of TRBD2 cannot be checked. The CDR3 spans 15 residues. Germline values: CDR1 SGHDN, CDR2 FVKESK. This CDR3 reads CASSLVIGTSYEQYF.

This chain links TRBV28 with TRBJ2-1; the TCRdb call, TRBD1, lacks DNA for checking. The CDR3 extends over 16 amino acids. Germline-derived CDR1 and CDR2 are MDHEN and SYDVKM. This CDR3 is CASSPWDGSSYNEQFF.

V usage is TRBV6-2 or TRBV6-3 and J usage is TRBJ2-7. This CDR3 has 14 residues. Germline V gene sequence: CDR1 MNHEY, CDR2 SVGEGT. The CDR3 region is CASSYSLGSYEQYF.

CDR3 loop: CASSDTTRQRNYEQYF. This rearrangement joins TRBV6-1 to TRBJ2-7; there is no DNA to check the TCRdb D call of TRBD1. The germline CDR1 and CDR2 sequences are MNHNS and SASEGT. The CDR3 length is 16 residues.

The chain recombines TRBV20-1 with TRBJ2-2; the TCRdb call, TRBD2, lacks DNA for checking. The CDR3 extends over 19 amino acids. Per germline, CDR1 DFQATT and CDR2 SNEGSKA (reference sequence). The CDR3 region is CSARVVASGGAVGTGELFF.

J is TRBJ2-7 and V is TRBV7-9. The germline CDR1 and CDR2 sequences are SEHNR and FQNEAQ (reference sequence). The CDR3 contains 12 residues. The CDR3 loop is CASSPSSYEQYF.

The J gene is TRBJ2-5, the V gene TRBV20-1; TCRdb calls TRBD2, which cannot be checked without DNA. Germline V gives CDR1 DFQATT, CDR2 SNEGSKA (reference sequence). The CDR3 spans 17 residues. The CDR3 region is CSARALGPTSGQETQYF.

The genes are TRBV19 and TRBJ2-7; lacking DNA, the TRBD2 call made by TCRdb goes unchecked. From germline, CDR1 is LNHDA and CDR2 SQIVND (reference sequence). The CDR3 runs to 12 residues. The CDR3 reads CASSSGWHEQYF.